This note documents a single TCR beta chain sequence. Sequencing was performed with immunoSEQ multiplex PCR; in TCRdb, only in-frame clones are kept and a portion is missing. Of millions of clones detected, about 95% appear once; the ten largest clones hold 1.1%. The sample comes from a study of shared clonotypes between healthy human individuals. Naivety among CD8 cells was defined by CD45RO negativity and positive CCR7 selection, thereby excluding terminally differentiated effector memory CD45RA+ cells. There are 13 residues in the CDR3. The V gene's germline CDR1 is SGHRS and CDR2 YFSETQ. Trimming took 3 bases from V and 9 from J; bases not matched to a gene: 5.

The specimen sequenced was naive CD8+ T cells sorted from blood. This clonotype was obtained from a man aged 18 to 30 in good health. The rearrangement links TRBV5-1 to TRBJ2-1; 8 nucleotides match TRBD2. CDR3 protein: CASSWSGSLEQFF. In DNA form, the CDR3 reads TGCGCCAGCAGCTGGAGCGGGAGCCTTGAGCAGTTCTTC.